The 23 T cell receptor beta chains listed next were all sequenced from one sample in a study of OX40 agonist ivuxolimab in advanced cancers. The data were produced by immunoSEQ multiplex PCR, yet TCRdb's version contains in-frame clones alone and is incomplete. Of about 61,000 clones listed, roughly 86% are singletons. Sequenced material: CD4+ or CD8+ T cells sorted from blood, taken in a trial of the OX40 agonist ivuxolimab. These receptors originate from an adult with an advanced solid tumor such as melanoma, head and neck, liver or kidney cancer.

This clone was detected only a few times. Sequence at one end of the junction differs from germline and may be a read error. V usage is TRBV7-7 and J usage is TRBJ1-2; no firm D call. Germline lookup yields CDR1 SSHAT and CDR2 FNYEAQ (reference sequence). The CDR3 loop spans 13 amino acids. CDR3 coding DNA: TGTGCTAGCAGCAGCCCAACTAACTATGGCTACACCTTC. This gives the protein CASSSPTNYGYTF. Full variable domain (remainder filled in from reference TRBV7-7 and TRBJ1-2): GAGVSQSPRYKVTKRGQDVTLRCDPISSHATLYWYQQALGQGPEFLTYFNYEAQPDKSGLPSDRFSAERPEGSISTLTIQRTEQRDSAMYRCASSSPTNYGYTFGSGTRLTVV.

This chain joins TRBV7-9 and TRBJ2-2, with 8 bases that match TRBD2. CDR1 is SEHNR and CDR2 is FQNEAQ in the germline V gene (reference sequence). The V gene end was trimmed by 3 bases and the J gene end by 4 bases; junction bases not matched to a gene: 10. This CDR3 has 17 amino acids. CDR3 protein: CASSFPSGGGSTGELFF. CDR3 sequence (DNA): TGTGCCAGCAGCTTCCCAAGCGGGGGCGGGAGCACCGGGGAGCTGTTTTTT. Variable domain in full (rest from reference TRBV7-9 and TRBJ2-2): DTGVSQNPRHKITKRGQNVTFRCDPISEHNRLYWYRQTLGQGPEFLTYFQNEAQLEKSRLLSDRFSAERPKGSFSTLEIQRTEQGDSAMYLCASSFPSGGGSTGELFFGEGSRLTVL.

J is TRBJ2-7 and V is TRBV5-4, with a possible D match to TRBD2 (6 bases). Trimming removed 0 bases from V and 0 bases from J, with 10 bases in between. Germline values: CDR1 SGHNT, CDR2 YYREEE (reference sequence). This CDR3 has 15 amino acids. In DNA, the CDR3 is TGTGCCAGCAGCTTGGCGCGGGGAAGCTCCTACGAGCAGTACTTC. This gives the protein CASSLARGSSYEQYF.

The rearrangement joins TRBV27 to TRBJ2-1, with D possibly matching TRBD2 (6 bases). The V end lost 8 bases, the J end lost 5 bases, and 16 bases lay between the germline ends. The CDR3 sequence is 14 residues long. The germline V gene has CDR1 MNHEY and CDR2 SMNVEV (reference sequence). The CDR3 spells CASSPGLLNNEQFF. CDR3 DNA: TGTGCCAGCTCCCCGGGACTTCTGAACAATGAGCAGTTCTTC.

This sequence joins TRBV7-9 and TRBJ2-7; D is perhaps TRBD1 (5 bases). This CDR3 is built from 16 residues. V shed 4 bases and J shed 4 bases, with 20 bases lying between them. The germline CDR1 and CDR2 sequences are SEHNR and FQNEAQ (reference sequence). The CDR3 sequence is CASSYGIWGRSYEQYF. DNA of the CDR3: TGTGCCAGCAGCTATGGGATATGGGGCAGATCTTACGAGCAGTACTTC.

The chain is built from TRBV6-1 and TRBJ2-7, with 9 positions matching TRBD1. The germline CDR1 and CDR2 sequences are MNHNS and SASEGT. This CDR3 spans 15 amino acids. Trimming at V came to 6 bases and at J to 2 bases, leaving 8 bases not matched to a gene. The CDR3: CASRTGQGSPYEQYF. The CDR3 region has the DNA TGTGCCAGCAGGACGGGACAGGGATCCCCCTACGAGCAGTACTTC.

This rearrangement joins TRBV6-1 to TRBJ1-6, with D unresolved. The V gene lost 7 bases and the J gene lost 4 bases, with 14 bases spanning the gap. The CDR3 has 15 residues. CDR1 is MNHNS and CDR2 is SASEGT in the germline V gene. The CDR3 loop is CASIAFQVYNSPLHF. The DNA of the CDR3 is TGTGCCAGCATAGCTTTCCAGGTGTATAATTCACCCCTCCACTTT.

The chain recombines TRBV2 with TRBJ1-1; D is unresolved. CDR1 is SNHLY and CDR2 is FYNNEI in the germline V gene. V dropped 6 bases and J dropped 5 bases, with 10 bases sitting between them. The CDR3 is made up of 12 amino acids. CDR3 bases: TGTGCCAGCAGGTCTGATTCGACTGAAGCTTTCTTT. The encoded protein is CASRSDSTEAFF.

This clone was recorded once. V gene TRBV7-2 combines with J gene TRBJ2-2, with a weak D call TRBD1 (5 bases). Germline assignment: CDR1 SGHTA and CDR2 FQGNSA. The CDR3 is made up of 14 amino acids. V dropped 4 bases and J dropped 8 bases, with 14 bases sitting between them. Here the CDR3 DNA reads TGTGCCAGCAGCTGGGGCACCCTGGGAGGGGAGCTGTTTTTT. It encodes CASSWGTLGGELFF.

About this clone itself: Germline and junction disagree at one end, which may indicate a read error. V usage is TRBV7-7 and J usage is TRBJ2-2, with a tentative D call TRBD1 (6 bases). Germline values: CDR1 SSHAT, CDR2 FNYEAQ (reference sequence). The CDR3 spans 15 residues. CDR3 in amino acids: CASSLAGVDGGELFF. The CDR3 DNA follows: TGTGCTAGCAGCTTAGCAGGGGTGGACGGCGGGGAGCTGTTTTTT.

The chain joins TRBV5-8 to TRBJ2-7; no definite D call. The V and J ends lost 2 bases and 2 bases respectively, with 8 bases between them. Germline CDR1 SGHTS, CDR2 YDEGEE. The CDR3 has 13 amino acids. The CDR3 sequence: CASSLGPPYEQYF. The CDR3 DNA sequence: TGTGCCAGCAGCTTAGGACCGCCCTACGAGCAGTACTTC.

DNA for the CDR3: TGTGCCAGCAGCTCCGTCCGGTGGGTAAATACGCAGTATTTT. This codes for CASSSVRWVNTQYF. This chain uses TRBV11-2 with TRBJ2-3; D is undetermined. V dropped 4 bases and J dropped 7 bases, with 15 bases sitting between them. The CDR3 extends over 14 amino acids. The germline CDR1 and CDR2 sequences are SGHAT and FQNNGV.

The DNA for the CDR3 is TGTGCCACCAGCAGGAGGTCGGGGGCTTCCGGGGAGCTGTTTTTT. Protein sequence: CATSRRSGASGELFF. The chain is built from TRBV15 and TRBJ2-2; TRBD1 or TRBD2 may be the D gene (6 bases each). CDR1 LNHNV and CDR2 YYDKDF come from the germline V gene (reference sequence). Trimming left V 3 bases short and J 6 bases short, with 14 bases between. The CDR3 totals 15 residues.

The chain uses TRBV5-1 and TRBJ2-2; D remains ambiguous. The V gene lost 2 bases and the J gene lost 6 bases, with 8 bases spanning the gap. CDR3 size: 13 residues. Germline V gives CDR1 SGHRS, CDR2 YFSETQ. The DNA for the CDR3 is TGCGCCAGCAGCTTAACGTGGTCCGGGGAGCTGTTTTTT. As protein: CASSLTWSGELFF.

This clone appeared a few times. The gene calls are TRBV18 and TRBJ1-4; D is unclear. From germline, CDR1 is KGHSH and CDR2 LQKENI. There are 14 residues in the CDR3. V was cut by 3 bases and J by 8 bases, with 13 bases left in between. CDR3 sequence reads: CASSPTGKREKLFF. In DNA, the CDR3 is TGTGCCAGCTCACCCACCGGGAAGAGGGAAAAACTGTTTTTT.

J is TRBJ1-4 and V is TRBV11-2, with D unclear. V was pared by 5 bases and J by 4 bases, with 11 bases between. Germline values: CDR1 SGHAT, CDR2 FQNNGV. CDR3 length equals 14 residues. The CDR3 region has the DNA TGTGCCAGCAGCCAACGACGGTATAATGAAAAACTGTTTTTT. This sequence encodes CASSQRRYNEKLFF.

The chain has TRBV4-2 and TRBJ1-4; D may be TRBD1 (6 bases). Trimming removed 0 bases from V and 3 bases from J, with 11 bases in between. Germline V gene data show CDR1 as LGHNA and CDR2 as YNFKEQ. The CDR3 runs 16 residues. The CDR3, as DNA: TGTGCCAGCAGCCAAGATGTGAGGGGGGCTAATGAAAAACTGTTTTTT. Encoded protein: CASSQDVRGANEKLFF.

The V call is TRBV4-1, the J call TRBJ2-1, with 12 bases fitting TRBD2. CDR1 is MGHRA and CDR2 is YSYEKL in the germline V gene. The CDR3 has 18 amino acids. Losses at the gene ends were 1 base for V and 0 bases for J; bases not matched to a gene: 4. CDR3 loop: CASSQGTSGVVSYNEQFF. The CDR3 DNA reads TGCGCCAGCAGCCAAGGGACTAGCGGGGTTGTCTCCTACAATGAGCAGTTCTTC.

The chain is built from TRBV19 and TRBJ1-1; 8 nucleotides line up with TRBD1. Germline CDR1 and CDR2: LNHDA and SQIVND (reference sequence). The CDR3 has 16 amino acids. J gave up 1 base and V 4 bases, and 8 bases lay outside the gene matches. This CDR3 is CASSTRQGRGNTEAFF. The CDR3 DNA sequence: TGTGCCAGTAGTACTAGACAGGGGCGGGGGAACACTGAAGCTTTCTTT. Full variable domain (remainder filled in from reference TRBV19 and TRBJ1-1): DGGITQSPKYLFRKEGQNVTLSCEQNLNHDAMYWYRQDPGQGLRLIYYSQIVNDFQKGDIAEGYSVSREKKESFPLTVTSAQKNPTAFYLCASSTRQGRGNTEAFFGQGTRLTVV.

This chain joins TRBV2 and TRBJ2-5, with a possible D match to TRBD1 (7 bases). In germline, CDR1 is SNHLY, CDR2 FYNNEI. V lost 6 bases and J 2 bases, leaving 16 bases between the germline ends. The CDR3 runs 15 residues. CDR3 sequence reads: CASSLQGGRQETQYF. Here the CDR3 DNA reads TGTGCCAGCAGCTTGCAGGGGGGAAGGCAAGAGACCCAGTACTTC.

The chain recombines TRBV5-8 with TRBJ2-3, with a tentative D call TRBD1 (6 bases). Germline CDR1 reads SGHTS; CDR2 reads YDEGEE. The CDR3 totals 14 residues. V was shortened by 4 bases and J by 6 bases, with 15 bases between the two germline ends. CDR3: CASSKGVVADTQYF. The CDR3 DNA follows: TGTGCCAGCAGCAAGGGGGTGGTGGCGGATACGCAGTATTTT. Combining the CDR3 with reference TRBV5-8 and TRBJ2-3 gives the whole variable domain EAGVTQSPTHLIKTRGQQATLRCSPISGHTSVYWYQQALGLGLQFLLWYDEGEERNRGNFPPRFSGRQFPNYSSELNVNALELEDSALYLCASSKGVVADTQYFGPGTRLTVL.

The chain carries TRBV18 and TRBJ2-1; the D is unclear. Trimming removed 2 bases from V and 7 bases from J, with 3 bases in between. In germline, CDR1 is KGHSH, CDR2 LQKENI. CDR3 length: 11 amino acids. CDR3 in amino acids: CASSPLNEQFF. CDR3 DNA sequence: TGTGCCAGCTCACCATTGAATGAGCAGTTCTTC.

The chain is built from TRBV4-1 and TRBJ1-1; 7 nucleotides line up with TRBD1. V lost 3 bases to trimming and J lost 4 bases; unmatched junction nucleotides: 8. The CDR3 spans 15 residues. Germline CDR1 reads MGHRA; CDR2 reads YSYEKL. CDR3 sequence (DNA): TGCGCCAGCAGCCACCCCGACAGGGATGGCACTGAAGCTTTCTTT. It codes for CASSHPDRDGTEAFF.